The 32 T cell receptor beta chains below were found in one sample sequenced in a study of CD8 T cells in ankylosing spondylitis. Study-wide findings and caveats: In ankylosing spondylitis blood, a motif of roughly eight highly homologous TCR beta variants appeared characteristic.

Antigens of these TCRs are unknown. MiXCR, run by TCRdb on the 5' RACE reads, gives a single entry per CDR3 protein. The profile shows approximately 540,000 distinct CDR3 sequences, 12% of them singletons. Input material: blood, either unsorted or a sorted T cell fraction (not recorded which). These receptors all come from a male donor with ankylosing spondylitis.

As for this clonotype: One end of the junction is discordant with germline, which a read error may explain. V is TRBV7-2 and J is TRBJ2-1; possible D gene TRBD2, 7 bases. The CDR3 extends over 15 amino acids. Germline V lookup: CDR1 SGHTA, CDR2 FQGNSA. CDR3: CASSLNAGAYNKQFF. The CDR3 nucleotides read TGTGCCAGCAGCTTAAATGCGGGGGCCTACAATAAGCAGTTCTTC.

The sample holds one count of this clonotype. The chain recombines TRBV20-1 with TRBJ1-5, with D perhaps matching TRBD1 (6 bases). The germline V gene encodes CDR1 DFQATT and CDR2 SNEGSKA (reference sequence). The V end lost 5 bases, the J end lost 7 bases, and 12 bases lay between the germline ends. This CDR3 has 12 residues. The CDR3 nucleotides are TGCAGTGCTGTTTACAGGGAACAGCCCCAGCATTTT. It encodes CSAVYREQPQHF.

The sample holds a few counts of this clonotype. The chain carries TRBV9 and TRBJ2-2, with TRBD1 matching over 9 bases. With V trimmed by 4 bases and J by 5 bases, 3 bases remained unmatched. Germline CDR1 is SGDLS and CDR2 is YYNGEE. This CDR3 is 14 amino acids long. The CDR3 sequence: CASSYGQGTGELFF. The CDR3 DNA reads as TGTGCCAGCAGCTATGGACAGGGGACCGGGGAGCTGTTTTTT.

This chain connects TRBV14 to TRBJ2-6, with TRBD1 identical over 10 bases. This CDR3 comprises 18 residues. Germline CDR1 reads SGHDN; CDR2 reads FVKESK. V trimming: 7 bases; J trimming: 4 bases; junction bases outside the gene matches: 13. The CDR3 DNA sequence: TGTGCCAGCAACACCGGGACAGGGGTCTCAAACGGGGCCAACGTCCTGACTTTC. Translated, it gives CASNTGTGVSNGANVLTF. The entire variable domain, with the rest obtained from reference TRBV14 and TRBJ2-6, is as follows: EAGVTQFPSHSVIEKGQTVTLRCDPISGHDNLYWYRRVMGKEIKFLLHFVKESKQDESGMPNNRFLAERTGGTYSTLKVQPAELEDSGVYFCASNTGTGVSNGANVLTFGAGSRLTVL.

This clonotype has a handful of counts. Written as DNA, the CDR3 is TGCGCCAGCAGCCCTTCACTAGCGGGAGGAGGAGAGACCCAGTACTTC. Translated, it gives CASSPSLAGGGETQYF. V gene TRBV5-1 combines with J gene TRBJ2-5; TRBD2 aligns across 12 bases. Trimming cost V 4 bases and J 4 bases; bases outside gene matches: 8. CDR1 and CDR2 (germline): SGHRS, YFSETQ. The CDR3 sequence is 16 residues long.

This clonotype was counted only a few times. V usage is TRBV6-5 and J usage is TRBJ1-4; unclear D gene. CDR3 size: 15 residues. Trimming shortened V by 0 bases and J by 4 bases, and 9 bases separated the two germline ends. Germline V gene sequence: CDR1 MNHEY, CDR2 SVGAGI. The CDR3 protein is CASSYSGRNNEKLFF. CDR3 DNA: TGTGCCAGCAGTTACTCTGGACGGAATAATGAAAAACTGTTTTTT.

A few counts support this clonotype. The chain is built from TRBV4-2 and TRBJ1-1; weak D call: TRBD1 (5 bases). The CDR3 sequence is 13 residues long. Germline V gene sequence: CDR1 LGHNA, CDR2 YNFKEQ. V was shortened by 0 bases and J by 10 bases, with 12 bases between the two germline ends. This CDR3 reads CASSQDFTGLAFF. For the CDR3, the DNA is TGTGCCAGCAGCCAAGATTTCACGGGGCTAGCTTTCTTT.

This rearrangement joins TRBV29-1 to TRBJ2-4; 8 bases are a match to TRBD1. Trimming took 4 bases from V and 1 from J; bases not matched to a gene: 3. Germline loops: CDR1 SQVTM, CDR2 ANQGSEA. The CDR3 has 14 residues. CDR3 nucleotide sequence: TGCAGCGTTGTCCACAGGGGGGCCAAAAACATTCAGTACTTC. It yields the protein CSVVHRGAKNIQYF.

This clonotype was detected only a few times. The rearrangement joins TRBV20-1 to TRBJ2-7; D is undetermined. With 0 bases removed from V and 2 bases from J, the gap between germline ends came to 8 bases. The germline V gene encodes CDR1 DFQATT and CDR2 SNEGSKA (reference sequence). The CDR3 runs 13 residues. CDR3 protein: CSARDQNTYEQYV. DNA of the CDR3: TGCAGTGCTAGAGATCAGAATACCTACGAGCAGTACGTC.

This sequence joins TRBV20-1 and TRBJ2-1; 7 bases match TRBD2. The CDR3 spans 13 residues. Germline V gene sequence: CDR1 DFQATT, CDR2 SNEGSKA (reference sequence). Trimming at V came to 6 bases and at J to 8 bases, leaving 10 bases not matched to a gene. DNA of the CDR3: TGCAGTGCCCCGGAGGGAGGGATCGATGAGCAGTTCTTC. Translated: CSAPEGGIDEQFF.

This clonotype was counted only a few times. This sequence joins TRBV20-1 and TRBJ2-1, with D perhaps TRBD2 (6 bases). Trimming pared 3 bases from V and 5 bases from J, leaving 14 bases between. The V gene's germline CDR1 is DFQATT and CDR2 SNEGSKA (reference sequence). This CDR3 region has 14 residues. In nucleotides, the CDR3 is TGCAGTGCTAGTGGCGGGATCCGGGACAATGAGCAGTTCTTC. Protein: CSASGGIRDNEQFF.

This CDR3 is CASSLAPGRESGELFF. CDR3 DNA sequence: TGTGCCAGCAGCTTAGCTCCCGGGAGAGAATCTGGGGAGCTGTTTTTT. The chain couples TRBV11-1 to TRBJ2-2; perhaps TRBD2 as D (6 bases). The CDR3 spans 16 residues. From germline, CDR1 is SGHAT and CDR2 FQDESV (reference sequence). Trimming removed 0 bases at V and 8 bases at J, with 16 bases between. Supplemented by reference TRBV11-1 and TRBJ2-2, the full variable domain reads EAEVAQSPRYKITEKSQAVAFWCDPISGHATLYWYRQILGQGPELLVQFQDESVVDDSQLPKDRFSAERLKGVDSTLKIQPAELGDSAMYLCASSLAPGRESGELFFGEGSRLTVL.

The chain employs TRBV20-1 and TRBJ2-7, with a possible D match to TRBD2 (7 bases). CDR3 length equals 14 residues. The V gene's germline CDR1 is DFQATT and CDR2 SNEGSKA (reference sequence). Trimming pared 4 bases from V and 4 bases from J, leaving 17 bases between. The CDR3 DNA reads TGCAGTGCTACGGGGGGCGGGAGTATTTACGAGCAGTACTTC. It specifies CSATGGGSIYEQYF.

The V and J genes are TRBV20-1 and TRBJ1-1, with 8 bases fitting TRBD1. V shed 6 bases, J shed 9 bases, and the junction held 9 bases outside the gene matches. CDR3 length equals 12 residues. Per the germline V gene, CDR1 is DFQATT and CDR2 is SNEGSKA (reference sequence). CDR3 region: CSASFGTGQAFF. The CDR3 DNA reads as TGCAGTGCATCATTCGGGACAGGTCAAGCTTTCTTT.

The CDR3 DNA reads TGTGCCAGCATTGCTCAGGGGGCCTACGAGCAGTACTTC. Translation gives CASIAQGAYEQYF. The chain has TRBV28 and TRBJ2-7, with 7 bases fitting TRBD1. The CDR3 consists of 13 residues. Per germline, CDR1 MDHEN and CDR2 SYDVKM. With V trimmed by 7 bases and J by 2 bases, 5 bases remained unmatched.

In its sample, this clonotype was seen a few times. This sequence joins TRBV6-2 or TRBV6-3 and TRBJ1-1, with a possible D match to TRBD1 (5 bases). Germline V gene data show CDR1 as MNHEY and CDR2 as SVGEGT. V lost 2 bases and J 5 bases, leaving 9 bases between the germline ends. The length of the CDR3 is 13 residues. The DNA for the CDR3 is TGTGCCAGCAGTTACATCGACAGAACTGAAGCTTTCTTT. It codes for CASSYIDRTEAFF.

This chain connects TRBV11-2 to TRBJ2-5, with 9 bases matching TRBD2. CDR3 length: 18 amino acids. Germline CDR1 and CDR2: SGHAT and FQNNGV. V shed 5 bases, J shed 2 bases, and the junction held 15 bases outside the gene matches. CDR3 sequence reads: CASSRRRETSGFQETQYF. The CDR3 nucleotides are TGTGCCAGCAGCCGCCGACGGGAGACTAGCGGTTTTCAAGAGACCCAGTACTTC.

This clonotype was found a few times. The CDR3 loop is CASTQENPYNEQFF. CDR3 bases: TGCGCCAGCACCCAGGAGAACCCTTACAATGAGCAGTTCTTC. The V call is TRBV10-2, the J call TRBJ2-1, with unresolved D. With 7 bases removed from V and 4 bases from J, the gap between germline ends came to 14 bases. Germline CDR1 and CDR2: WSHSY and SAAADI. The CDR3 is 14 residues long.

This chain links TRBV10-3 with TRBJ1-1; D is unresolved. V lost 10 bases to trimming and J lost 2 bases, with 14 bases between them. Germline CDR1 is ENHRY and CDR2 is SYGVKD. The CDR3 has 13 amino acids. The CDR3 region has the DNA TGTGCCACCTACGCCGTTCCCAACACTGAAGCTTTCTTT. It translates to CATYAVPNTEAFF.

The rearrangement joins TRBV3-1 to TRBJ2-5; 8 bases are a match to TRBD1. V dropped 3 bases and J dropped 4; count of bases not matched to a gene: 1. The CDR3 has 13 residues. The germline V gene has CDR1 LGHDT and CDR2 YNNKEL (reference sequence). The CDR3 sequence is CASSQDRVETQYF. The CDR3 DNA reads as TGTGCCAGCAGCCAGGACAGGGTAGAGACCCAGTACTTC.

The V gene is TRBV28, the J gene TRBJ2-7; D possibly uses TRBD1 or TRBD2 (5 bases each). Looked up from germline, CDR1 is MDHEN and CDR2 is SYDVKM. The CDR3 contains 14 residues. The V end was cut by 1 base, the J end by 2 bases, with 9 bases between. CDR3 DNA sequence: TGTGCCAGCAGTTTATCAGGGAGCGCCTACGAGCAGTACGTC. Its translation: CASSLSGSAYEQYV.

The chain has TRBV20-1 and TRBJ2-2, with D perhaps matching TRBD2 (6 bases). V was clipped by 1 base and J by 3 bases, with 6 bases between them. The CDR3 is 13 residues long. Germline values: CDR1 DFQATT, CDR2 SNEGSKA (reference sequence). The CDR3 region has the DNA TGCAGTGCTAGAGGGGAGGACACCGGGGAGCTGTTTTTT. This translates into CSARGEDTGELFF.

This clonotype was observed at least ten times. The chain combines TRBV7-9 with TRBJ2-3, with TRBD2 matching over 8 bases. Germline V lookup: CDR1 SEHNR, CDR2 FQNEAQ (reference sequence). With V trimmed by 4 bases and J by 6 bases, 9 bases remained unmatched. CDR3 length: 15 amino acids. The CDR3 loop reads CASSSRTSTGDTQYF. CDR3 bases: TGTGCCAGCAGCTCCCGGACTAGCACAGGCGATACGCAGTATTTT.

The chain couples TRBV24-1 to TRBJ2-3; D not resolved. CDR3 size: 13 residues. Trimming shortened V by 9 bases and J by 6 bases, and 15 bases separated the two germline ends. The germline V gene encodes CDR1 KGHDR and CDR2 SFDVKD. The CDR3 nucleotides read TGTGCCACCGAATCTTTCGGGTTGGATACGCAGTATTTT. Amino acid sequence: CATESFGLDTQYF.

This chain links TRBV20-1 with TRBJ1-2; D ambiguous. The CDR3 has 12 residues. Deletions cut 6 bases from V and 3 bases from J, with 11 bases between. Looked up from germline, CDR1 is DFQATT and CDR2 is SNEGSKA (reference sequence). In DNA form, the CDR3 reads TGCAGTGCGGCCGGGATTGACTATGGCTACACCTTC. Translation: CSAAGIDYGYTF.

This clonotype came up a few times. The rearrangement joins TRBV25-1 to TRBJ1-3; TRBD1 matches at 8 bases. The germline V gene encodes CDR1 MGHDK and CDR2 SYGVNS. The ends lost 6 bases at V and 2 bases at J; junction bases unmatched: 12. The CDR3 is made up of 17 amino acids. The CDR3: CASSYAPTGEAGNTIYF. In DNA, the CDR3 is TGTGCCAGCAGCTACGCCCCGACAGGGGAGGCTGGAAACACCATATATTTT.

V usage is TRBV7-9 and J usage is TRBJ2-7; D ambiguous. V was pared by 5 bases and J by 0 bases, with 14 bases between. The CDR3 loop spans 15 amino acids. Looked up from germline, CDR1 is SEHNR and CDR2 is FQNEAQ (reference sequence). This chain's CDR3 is CASSLWDAGSYEQYF. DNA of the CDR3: TGTGCCAGCAGCCTATGGGATGCCGGCTCCTACGAGCAGTACTTC.

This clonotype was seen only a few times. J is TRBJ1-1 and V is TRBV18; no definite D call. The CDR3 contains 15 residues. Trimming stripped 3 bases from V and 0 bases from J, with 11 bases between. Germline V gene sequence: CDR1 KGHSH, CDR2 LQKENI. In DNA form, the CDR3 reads TGTGCCAGCTCACCCTCACGGTCCATGAACACTGAAGCTTTCTTT. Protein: CASSPSRSMNTEAFF.

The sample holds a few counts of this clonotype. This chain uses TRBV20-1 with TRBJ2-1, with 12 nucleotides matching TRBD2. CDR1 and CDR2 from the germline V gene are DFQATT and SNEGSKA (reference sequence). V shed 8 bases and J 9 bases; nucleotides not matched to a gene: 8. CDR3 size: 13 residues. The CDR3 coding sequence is TGCAGTCCTTGGACTAGCGGGACGGTTGAGCAGTTCTTC. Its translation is CSPWTSGTVEQFF.

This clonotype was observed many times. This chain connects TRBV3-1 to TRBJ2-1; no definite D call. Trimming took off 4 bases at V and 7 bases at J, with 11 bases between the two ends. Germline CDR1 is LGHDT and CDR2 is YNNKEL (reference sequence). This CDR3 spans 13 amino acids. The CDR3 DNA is TGTGCCAGCAGCCCCATAATCCCAAATGAGCAGTTCTTC. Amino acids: CASSPIIPNEQFF.

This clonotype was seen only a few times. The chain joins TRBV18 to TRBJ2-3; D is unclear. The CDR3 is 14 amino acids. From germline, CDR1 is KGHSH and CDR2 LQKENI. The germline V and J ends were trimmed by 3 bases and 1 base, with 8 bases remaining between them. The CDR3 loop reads CASSPSSRTDTQYF. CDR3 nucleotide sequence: TGTGCCAGCTCACCGTCATCTCGCACAGATACGCAGTATTTT.

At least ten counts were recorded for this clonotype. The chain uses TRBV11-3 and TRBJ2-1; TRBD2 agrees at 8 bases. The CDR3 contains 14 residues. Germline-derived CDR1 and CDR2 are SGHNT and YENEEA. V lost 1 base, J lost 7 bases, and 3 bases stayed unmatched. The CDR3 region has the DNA TGTGCCAGCAGCTTAGCTCGGGGGGGGAATGAGCAGTTCTTC. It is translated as CASSLARGGNEQFF.